This is a list of T cell receptor beta chains from one sample in a study of CD8 T cells in ankylosing spondylitis. In TCRdb, the 5' RACE reads were re-called with MiXCR into one record per CDR3 protein. The sample records roughly 220,000 distinct CDR3 sequences, about 18% being singletons. The sequencing input was blood, either unsorted or a sorted T cell fraction (not recorded which). All receptors come from a male donor with ankylosing spondylitis. Both conserved end residues are part of each CDR3. A D gene is named only where the DNA matches it firmly. Clone size is given for some rows only: seen once, a few or many times, or a class if the clone is expanded.

CDR3nt | CDR3aa | j_gene | abundance | d_gene | v_gene
TGCGCCAGCAGCTGGACGGGACAGGGGGCTAGTGAGCAGTTCTTC | CASSWTGQGASEQFF | TRBJ2-1 | NA | TRBD1 | TRBV5-1
TGTGCCAGCAGCTACCTCGGAGGTATTACCTACAATGAGCAGTTCTTC | CASSYLGGITYNEQFF | TRBJ2-1 | many | NA | TRBV7-2
TGCGCCAGCAGCCAAGCAGGGTCCGGAACTGAAGCTTTCTTT | CASSQAGSGTEAFF | TRBJ1-1 | NA | NA | TRBV4-1
TGTGCCAGCAGTTGGACAGCCGGTTTCTACGAGCAGTACTTC | CASSWTAGFYEQYF | TRBJ2-7 | NA | NA | TRBV12-3/TRBV12-4
TGCGCCAGCAGCCAAGATTTCGTAAGGGCTGGAAACACCATATATTTT | CASSQDFVRAGNTIYF | TRBJ1-3 | many | NA | TRBV4-3
TGCGCCAGCAGCTTTTGGGACCTAAACCAAGAGACCCAGTACTTC | CASSFWDLNQETQYF | TRBJ2-5 | NA | NA | TRBV5-1
TGTGCCAGTAGTATAGGGGGGTGGGTAGCGGGGCCTGATGAGCAGTTCTTC | CASSIGGWVAGPDEQFF | TRBJ2-1 | NA | TRBD2 | TRBV19
TGCGCCAGCAGCTTGGTCGTCCCCGGGGGTAATACCGGGGAGCTGTTTTTT | CASSLVVPGGNTGELFF | TRBJ2-2 | few | NA | TRBV5-1
TGCGCCAGCAGCTTGGTTTCTGGGGAGGGCACTGAAGCTTTCTTT | CASSLVSGEGTEAFF | TRBJ1-1 | few | NA | TRBV5-1
TGCGCCAGCAGCCAGGCGGGTTCCGGGGAGCTGTTTTTT | CASSQAGSGELFF | TRBJ2-2 | many | NA | TRBV4-1
TGTGCTAGTGGCCCCGGCCCGGGGGGTGAAAAACTGTTTTTT | CASGPGPGGEKLFF | TRBJ1-4 | NA | NA | TRBV12-5
TGCGCCAGCAGCTTGGACACCTCCTACGAGCAGTACTTC | CASSLDTSYEQYF | TRBJ2-7 | few | NA | TRBV5-1
TGTGCCAGCAGCAAACCGGGACTGGGGGAAAACATTCAGTACTTC | CASSKPGLGENIQYF | TRBJ2-4 | many | NA | TRBV7-9
TGTGCCTGGAGTGTAACGGTCGCCTCCTACGAGCAGTACTTC | CAWSVTVASYEQYF | TRBJ2-7 | NA | NA | TRBV30
TGTGCCAGCGGGACTAGCGGGGGGCTTCAAGAGACCCAGTACTTC | CASGTSGGLQETQYF | TRBJ2-5 | few | TRBD2 | TRBV6-1
TGTGCCAGCTCACTGTGGACTTTCCAAGATACGCAGTATTTT | CASSLWTFQDTQYF | TRBJ2-3 | few | NA | TRBV18
TGCGCCAGCAGTCTGAACACAGGGGTGACTCAGCCCCAGCATTTT | CASSLNTGVTQPQHF | TRBJ1-5 | NA | TRBD1 | TRBV4-1
TGTGCCAGCAGCCGGGAGCCACTCTACGAGCAGTACTTC | CASSREPLYEQYF | TRBJ2-7 | NA | NA | TRBV3-1
TGTGCCAGCAGGAGGGCCAGCCCCCCAGATACGCAGTATTTT | CASRRASPPDTQYF | TRBJ2-3 | NA | NA | TRBV27
TGCGCCAGCAGCCAAGTCGGGGGAGGCGGCTACACCTTC | CASSQVGGGGYTF | TRBJ1-2 | few | NA | TRBV4-1
TGTGCCAGCAGTTTGACGGAATACCTTAATCAGCCCCAGCATTTT | CASSLTEYLNQPQHF | TRBJ1-5 | many | NA | TRBV28
TGTGCCAGCTCCCGGGGTCCCGCCGAGCAGTACTTC | CASSRGPAEQYF | TRBJ2-7 | NA | NA | TRBV27
TGTGCCATCCGGACCGTGACCTGGGAGCTGTTTTTT | CAIRTVTWELFF | TRBJ2-2 | NA | NA | TRBV10-3
TGTGCCAGCAGTTCTGGACTAGCGGGAGGCGCCTACGAGCAGTACTTC | CASSSGLAGGAYEQYF | TRBJ2-7 | once | TRBD2 | TRBV6-2/TRBV6-3